Sequencing of this TCR beta chain was carried out in a study of monozygotic twins with inflammatory bowel disease (dated by TCRdb to between 2018 and 2021). Regarding the study in general: A total of 28 monozygotic twin pairs were included in the full study, comprising nine German pairs (four IBD-concordant, five IBD-discordant) and 19 IBD-discordant Danish pairs. Within discordant pairs, disease-associated traits were sought mainly by comparing IBD patients with their genetically identical healthy co-twins. Each individual had, on average, about 151 000 unique TCRalpha sequences and 181 000 unique TCRbeta sequences available for analysis. Beyond this particular receptor, the publication reports: Differing immunosuppressive treatments among patients may have added background noise and inter-individual variability to the repertoires. No single strong signal or clonotype linked to IBD turned up in the results, so the idea that one exists was not supported. Different T cell subtypes could not be distinguished in the analysis. Repertoire similarity did not differ between concordant and discordant twins, possibly due to limited statistical power. A decrease in TCRbeta repertoire diversity, as measured by inverse Simpson index, was observed in IBD patients compared with their healthy co-twins. IBD patients shared fewer clonotypes with other individuals than healthy twins did, most markedly in patients showing signs of disease activity.

In the case of this clonotype: It has no known antigen specificity.

A roughly 2.5 ml peripheral blood sample was drawn into PAXgene tubes per donor and stored at -80°C. Without any T cell sorting, total RNA was extracted from whole blood using the PAXgene blood miRNA kit on an automated QIAcube. Deep TCRalpha and TCRbeta repertoire profiling with unique molecular barcoding was performed on peripheral blood of monozygotic twin pairs concordant or discordant for inflammatory bowel disease. For every twin pair, smoking habits were documented, and each individual was categorised as a current, former or never smoker. Libraries were constructed by 5' RACE. The input for every TCR library was roughly 3.5 ug of total RNA. For each sample, cDNA synthesis was carried out in eight separate reactions using SMARTScribe reverse transcriptase. During cDNA synthesis, template switching was used to introduce unique molecular identifiers that contained a 6-nucleotide sample barcode. Amplification of TCRalpha and TCRbeta cDNA involved two nested PCRs of 16 and 9 cycles, and each PCR was followed by bead purification. Before amplification, the cDNA was both treated with uracil DNA-glycosylase and purified with the QIAquick PCR purification kit. The second PCR added Illumina TruSeq-compatible adapters along with sample-specific barcodes. Library quality and concentration were assessed using TapeStation and Qubit, and about 5 ng of each library was pooled. Pooled libraries were sequenced on an Illumina HiSeq2500 single-index Rapid Run with 2 x 100 bp reads and custom sequencing primers. The paper's processing steps were these. UMI-based consensus assembly with MiGEC version 1.2.6 was used to correct PCR and sequencing errors. MiXCR version 2.1.1 was used for V(D)J alignment, clonotype assembly and CDR3 extraction. To normalise gene usage, clonotype sharing and MAIT/NKT TCR abundance, the top 1000, 10 000 and 20 000 clonotypes in each sample were analysed. Diversity was computed as the inverse Simpson index with the vegan R package after downsampling to 27 000 UMIs. Paired Mann-Whitney U tests were applied to discordant twin pairs, and Benjamini-Hochberg correction was used for multiple testing. Once TCRdb had reprocessed the reads, it stored one entry per CDR3 protein sequence and supplied no DNA. TCRdb, not the original authors, processed these V and J calls. This sample's table has entries for fewer than 550,000 distinct CDR3 sequences. The leading ten clones occupy about 2.3% of the sample.

The germline V gene (reference sequence) sets CDR1 to LGHDT and CDR2 to YNNKEL. From the cysteine up to the phenylalanine, the CDR3 has a length of 14 residues. No DNA is given. The chain joins TRBV3-1 to TRBJ1-1; TCRdb reports TRBD1, a call that lacks DNA to check it against. The clonotype originates from a human donor with ulcerative colitis or Crohn's disease, or a healthy co-twin of an affected twin (not recorded which). Input material: blood. CDR3 region: CASRDLTGGTEAFF. Here the CDR3 is joined to the reference TRBV3-1 and TRBJ1-1 genes, and the full variable domain is: DTAVSQTPKYLVTQMGNDKSIKCEQNLGHDTMYWYKQDSKKFLKIMFSYNNKELIINETVPNRFSPKSPDKAHLNLHINSLELGDSAVYFCASRDLTGGTEAFFGQGTRLTVV.